The rows below give T cell receptor beta chains drawn from one sample of a study of OX40 agonist ivuxolimab in advanced cancers. The assay was immunoSEQ multiplex PCR, and TCRdb's table has in-frame clones only and misses some. The table has 15,000 to 20,000 clones, just over 85% seen once. The starting material was CD4+ or CD8+ T cells sorted from blood, obtained in a trial of the OX40 agonist ivuxolimab. The origin of the receptors is an adult with an advanced solid tumor such as melanoma, head and neck, liver or kidney cancer. CDR3s include the opening cysteine and the closing phenylalanine or tryptophan. Fields, in order: CDR3 protein, CDR3 DNA, CDR3 length, V gene, D gene, clone size, J gene. A D gene is named only where the DNA matches it firmly. Clone size is given for some rows only: seen once, a few or many times, or a class if the clone is expanded.

CDR3 protein: CASSRPDREKAYNEQFF
CDR3 DNA: TGTGCCAGTAGTCGACCCGACAGGGAAAAGGCCTACAATGAGCAGTTCTTC
CDR3 length: 17
V gene: TRBV19
D gene: TRBD1
clone size: NA
J gene: TRBJ2-1

CDR3 protein: CASSPWTTTGELFF
CDR3 DNA: TGCGCCAGCAGCCCCTGGACTACCACCGGGGAGCTGTTTTTT
CDR3 length: 14
V gene: TRBV5-1
D gene: NA
clone size: few
J gene: TRBJ2-2

CDR3 protein: CASSAQGGRETQYF
CDR3 DNA: TGTGCCAGCAGTGCACAGGGTGGGCGAGAGACCCAGTACTTC
CDR3 length: 14
V gene: TRBV6-1
D gene: NA
clone size: few
J gene: TRBJ2-5

CDR3 protein: CASSFVLGETEAFF
CDR3 DNA: TGCGCCAGCAGCTTTGTCTTAGGGGAGACTGAAGCTTTCTTT
CDR3 length: 14
V gene: TRBV4-1
D gene: NA
clone size: once
J gene: TRBJ1-1

CDR3 protein: CASSLTGEQYF
CDR3 DNA: TGTGCCAGCAGCCTAACAGGCGAGCAGTACTTC
CDR3 length: 11
V gene: TRBV13
D gene: NA
clone size: NA
J gene: TRBJ2-7

CDR3 protein: CSVASTVQSSYNSPLHF
CDR3 DNA: TGCAGCGTTGCCTCGACTGTTCAGAGCTCCTATAATTCACCCCTCCACTTT
CDR3 length: 17
V gene: TRBV29-1
D gene: NA
clone size: NA
J gene: TRBJ1-6

CDR3 protein: CASSLLLQETQYF
CDR3 DNA: TGTGCCAGCAGCTTGCTTCTTCAAGAGACCCAGTACTTC
CDR3 length: 13
V gene: TRBV5-6
D gene: NA
clone size: large
J gene: TRBJ2-5

CDR3 protein: CASSPGGQPQHF
CDR3 DNA: TGCGCCAGCAGCCCAGGGGGCCAGCCCCAGCATTTT
CDR3 length: 12
V gene: TRBV5-1
D gene: TRBD1
clone size: NA
J gene: TRBJ1-5

CDR3 protein: CASSPVGGTAYEQYF
CDR3 DNA: TGTGCCAGCAGCCCTGTTGGGGGTACGGCCTACGAGCAGTACTTC
CDR3 length: 15
V gene: TRBV7-8
D gene: NA
clone size: NA
J gene: TRBJ2-7

CDR3 protein: CASSQLISDSLNTEAFF
CDR3 DNA: TGTGCCAGCAGCCAACTTATCTCCGATAGTTTGAACACTGAAGCTTTCTTT
CDR3 length: 17
V gene: TRBV11-2
D gene: NA
clone size: NA
J gene: TRBJ1-1

CDR3 protein: CASSLTSGMIDTQYF
CDR3 DNA: TGCGCCAGCAGCTTGACTAGCGGGATGATAGATACGCAGTATTTT
CDR3 length: 15
V gene: TRBV5-1
D gene: TRBD2
clone size: NA
J gene: TRBJ2-3

CDR3 protein: CASSYLLRGDGYTF
CDR3 DNA: TGTGCCAGCAGTTACCTCCTGAGAGGGGACGGCTACACCTTC
CDR3 length: 14
V gene: TRBV6-5
D gene: NA
clone size: NA
J gene: TRBJ1-2

CDR3 protein: CASSYYSNQPQHF
CDR3 DNA: TGTGCCAGCAGTTACTATAGCAATCAGCCCCAGCATTTT
CDR3 length: 13
V gene: TRBV27
D gene: NA
clone size: NA
J gene: TRBJ1-5

CDR3 protein: CASSELKASGSHEQYF
CDR3 DNA: TGTGCCAGCAGTGAATTAAAGGCTAGCGGGAGCCACGAGCAGTACTTC
CDR3 length: 16
V gene: TRBV2
D gene: TRBD2
clone size: NA
J gene: TRBJ2-7

CDR3 protein: CASSFGPRTETQYF
CDR3 DNA: TGTGCCAGCAGTTTCGGTCCTAGAACAGAGACCCAGTACTTC
CDR3 length: 14
V gene: TRBV27
D gene: NA
clone size: once
J gene: TRBJ2-5

CDR3 protein: CAIGDGGRGTYEQYF
CDR3 DNA: TGTGCCATCGGGGATGGGGGACGCGGAACCTACGAGCAGTACTTC
CDR3 length: 15
V gene: TRBV10-3
D gene: NA
clone size: NA
J gene: TRBJ2-7

CDR3 protein: CASSELPLSIGGAYEQYF
CDR3 DNA: TGTGCCAGCAGTGAATTACCCCTTTCTATCGGGGGAGCCTACGAGCAGTACTTC
CDR3 length: 18
V gene: TRBV6-1
D gene: NA
clone size: NA
J gene: TRBJ2-7

CDR3 protein: CAISEGRRGPLGYTF
CDR3 DNA: TGTGCCATCAGTGAGGGGAGAAGAGGCCCCCTGGGCTACACCTTC
CDR3 length: 15
V gene: TRBV10-3
D gene: NA
clone size: NA
J gene: TRBJ1-2

CDR3 protein: CASSWDSIDEQFF
CDR3 DNA: TGTGCCAGCAGCTGGGACAGTATCGATGAGCAGTTCTTC
CDR3 length: 13
V gene: TRBV5-5
D gene: TRBD1
clone size: NA
J gene: TRBJ2-1

CDR3 protein: CASSLELAGGLDTQYF
CDR3 DNA: TGCGCCAGCAGCTTGGAGCTAGCGGGGGGGCTAGATACGCAGTATTTT
CDR3 length: 16
V gene: TRBV5-1
D gene: TRBD2
clone size: medium-sized
J gene: TRBJ2-3

CDR3 protein: CAWSVPSEAFF
CDR3 DNA: TGTGCCTGGAGTGTACCCAGTGAAGCTTTCTTT
CDR3 length: 11
V gene: TRBV30
D gene: NA
clone size: few
J gene: TRBJ1-1

CDR3 protein: CASSLGQSTYEQYF
CDR3 DNA: TGCGCCAGCAGCCTAGGGCAGTCTACCTACGAGCAGTACTTC
CDR3 length: 14
V gene: TRBV4-1
D gene: NA
clone size: NA
J gene: TRBJ2-7

CDR3 protein: CASSHQPGRGSSYNEQFF
CDR3 DNA: TGCGCCAGCAGCCATCAGCCCGGCAGGGGCAGCTCCTACAATGAGCAGTTCTTC
CDR3 length: 18
V gene: TRBV4-1
D gene: NA
clone size: once
J gene: TRBJ2-1

CDR3 protein: CASSGLTYEQYF
CDR3 DNA: TGTGCCAGCTCGGGACTAACCTACGAGCAGTACTTC
CDR3 length: 12
V gene: TRBV6-5
D gene: TRBD2
clone size: NA
J gene: TRBJ2-7

CDR3 protein: CASSVGGRLGSTDTQYF
CDR3 DNA: TGTGCCAGCAGCGTAGGGGGACGCCTAGGTAGCACAGATACGCAGTATTTT
CDR3 length: 17
V gene: TRBV9
D gene: NA
clone size: NA
J gene: TRBJ2-3

CDR3 protein: CASSQGAEAFF
CDR3 DNA: TGTGCCAGTAGCCAAGGTGCTGAAGCTTTCTTT
CDR3 length: 11
V gene: TRBV19
D gene: NA
clone size: NA
J gene: TRBJ1-1

CDR3 protein: CATSRALGGDTEAFF
CDR3 DNA: TGTGCCACCAGCAGAGCTCTAGGGGGCGACACTGAAGCTTTCTTT
CDR3 length: 15
V gene: TRBV15
D gene: TRBD1
clone size: NA
J gene: TRBJ1-1

CDR3 protein: CASRGQGVKYGYTF
CDR3 DNA: TGTGCCAGCAGGGGACAGGGGGTAAAGTATGGCTACACCTTC
CDR3 length: 14
V gene: TRBV27
D gene: TRBD1
clone size: NA
J gene: TRBJ1-2

CDR3 protein: CASSFAYSTDTQYF
CDR3 DNA: TGTGCCAGTAGTTTCGCTTATAGCACAGATACGCAGTATTTT
CDR3 length: 14
V gene: TRBV19
D gene: NA
clone size: NA
J gene: TRBJ2-3

CDR3 protein: CASSLEVDSDEQYF
CDR3 DNA: TGTGCCAGCAGCTTAGAGGTGGACTCGGACGAGCAGTACTTC
CDR3 length: 14
V gene: TRBV7-9
D gene: NA
clone size: large
J gene: TRBJ2-7

CDR3 protein: CSATSDEQYF
CDR3 DNA: TGCAGTGCTACCAGCGACGAGCAGTACTTC
CDR3 length: 10
V gene: TRBV20-1
D gene: NA
clone size: NA
J gene: TRBJ2-7

CDR3 protein: CASSLGAGRGYGYTF
CDR3 DNA: TGTGCCAGCAGCTTAGGGGCAGGGAGGGGCTATGGCTACACCTTC
CDR3 length: 15
V gene: TRBV7-9
D gene: NA
clone size: NA
J gene: TRBJ1-2

CDR3 protein: CAIGLAGVSGPEQYF
CDR3 DNA: TGTGCCATCGGACTAGCGGGGGTCTCGGGACCCGAGCAGTACTTC
CDR3 length: 15
V gene: TRBV21-1
D gene: NA
clone size: once
J gene: TRBJ2-7

CDR3 protein: CASKLSGGGEKLFF
CDR3 DNA: TGTGCCAGCAAACTATCGGGCGGGGGTGAAAAACTGTTTTTT
CDR3 length: 14
V gene: TRBV7-2
D gene: NA
clone size: NA
J gene: TRBJ1-4

CDR3 protein: CASSRWGQGGNTEAFF
CDR3 DNA: TGCGCCAGCAGCAGGTGGGGGCAAGGGGGTAACACTGAAGCTTTCTTT
CDR3 length: 16
V gene: TRBV5-1
D gene: NA
clone size: NA
J gene: TRBJ1-1

CDR3 protein: CASSNTGGSYNEQFF
CDR3 DNA: TGTGCCAGCAGTAATACCGGGGGCTCCTACAATGAGCAGTTCTTC
CDR3 length: 15
V gene: TRBV28
D gene: NA
clone size: NA
J gene: TRBJ2-1

CDR3 protein: CASSSGTSGLYEQFF
CDR3 DNA: TGTGCCAGCAGCTCCGGGACTAGCGGGCTCTATGAGCAGTTCTTC
CDR3 length: 15
V gene: TRBV11-2
D gene: TRBD2
clone size: NA
J gene: TRBJ2-1

CDR3 protein: CASSLSWNTEAFF
CDR3 DNA: TGTGCCAGCAGCTTAAGTTGGAACACTGAAGCTTTCTTT
CDR3 length: 13
V gene: TRBV7-6
D gene: NA
clone size: once
J gene: TRBJ1-1

CDR3 protein: CASSRVGRGTEAFF
CDR3 DNA: TGTGCCAGCAGCAGGGTGGGCAGGGGAACTGAAGCTTTCTTT
CDR3 length: 14
V gene: TRBV5-5
D gene: NA
clone size: medium-sized
J gene: TRBJ1-1